This T cell receptor (beta chain) was recorded in a study of T cell changes during pregnancy in multiple sclerosis (dated by TCRdb to about 2019). Looking at the study overall: The study looked at changes in the T cell repertoire across pregnancy in women with multiple sclerosis.

Library generation was performed with the immunoSEQ multiplex PCR assay. TCRdb limited this immuneACCESS table to in-frame rearrangements with V and J called. A share of clones is missing; checked studies link under half to unresolved V genes, and the rest is unexplained. This sample is represented by fewer than 70,000 clones; 85% to 95% of them were singletons. The ten largest clones capture about 3% of the sample. Turning to this clone: Its antigen has not been determined. The input lacks base qualities; no much larger clone sits a single base away.

Trimming removed 7 bases from V and 6 bases from J; the gene matches leave 6 bases unexplained. The germline V gene yields SQVTM for CDR1 and ANQGSEA for CDR2. The CDR3 starts with the cysteine, ends with the phenylalanine, and has 12 residues. The kept DNA is CDR3 alone, 36 bases in frame from the first base. The V and J genes are TRBV29-1 and TRBJ2-7; the central 10 bases match TRBD1. Material: CD8+ T cells from peripheral blood mononuclear cells, obtained in the third trimester of pregnancy. The TCR was taken from a female donor with multiple sclerosis, enrolled in a pregnancy study. CDR3 protein: CSASTGGSEQYF. The nucleotides read TGCAGCGCCTCGACAGGGGGCTCCGAGCAGTACTTC.